Shown below are 21 T cell receptor beta chains from a single sample sequenced in a study of technical replicates of blood from several donors. The data were produced by immunoSEQ multiplex PCR, yet TCRdb's version contains in-frame clones alone and is incomplete. The table shows around 83,000 clones, with around 94% occurring only once. The sequenced material came from T cells isolated from PBMCs. The source of these receptors is a human donor in good health.

The rearrangement uses TRBV7-3 and TRBJ2-1, with TRBD2 matching over 11 bases. The CDR3 has 15 amino acids. Germline values: CDR1 SGHTA, CDR2 FQGTGA. V trimming: 4 bases; J trimming: 4 bases; junction bases outside the gene matches: 3. DNA for the CDR3: TGTGCCAGCAGCTCGACTAGCGGGGCGTACAATGAGCAGTTCTTC. Its translation is CASSSTSGAYNEQFF. The whole variable domain, remainder taken from reference TRBV7-3 and TRBJ2-1, is GAGVSQTPSNKVTEKGKYVELRCDPISGHTALYWYRQSLGQGPEFLIYFQGTGAADDSGLPNDRFFAVRPEGSVSTLKIQRTERGDSAVYLCASSSTSGAYNEQFFGPGTRLTVL.

This chain connects TRBV7-6 to TRBJ1-1; 9 bases map to TRBD1. Germline CDR1 SGHVS, CDR2 FNYEAQ. V trimming: 5 bases; J trimming: 1 base; junction bases outside the gene matches: 5. The CDR3 totals 15 residues. CDR3 residues: CASSQYRGRNTEAFF. The CDR3 DNA reads TGTGCCAGCAGCCAGTACAGGGGGCGGAACACTGAAGCTTTCTTT.

The rearrangement links TRBV30 to TRBJ2-5; 11 bases line up with TRBD1. V trimming: 4 bases; J trimming: 2 bases; junction bases outside the gene matches: 3. In germline, CDR1 is GTSNPN, CDR2 SVGIG (reference sequence). The CDR3 spans 14 residues. This CDR3 is CAWNRDRGQETQYF. CDR3 nucleotide sequence: TGTGCCTGGAATCGGGACAGGGGGCAAGAGACCCAGTACTTC.

The J gene is TRBJ1-1, the V gene TRBV13; 7 nucleotides align to TRBD1. This CDR3 is built from 14 residues. Trimming removed 5 bases from V and 6 bases from J; junction bases left unmatched: 9. CDR1 is PRHDT and CDR2 is FYEKMQ in the germline V gene (reference sequence). As DNA, the CDR3 is TGTGCCAGCAGCCGTGACAGGGAGATCGCTGAAGCTTTCTTT. It encodes CASSRDREIAEAFF.

V gene TRBV9 combines with J gene TRBJ1-1; D ambiguous. CDR3 length equals 13 residues. The V and J ends lost 0 bases and 1 base respectively, with 4 bases between them. Germline CDR1 SGDLS, CDR2 YYNGEE. The CDR3 sequence: CASSVGRNTEAFF. Here the CDR3 DNA reads TGTGCCAGCAGCGTAGGTCGGAACACTGAAGCTTTCTTT.

The chain is built from TRBV5-1 and TRBJ1-4, with TRBD1 as a possible D gene (6 bases). V gave up 2 bases and J gave up 6 bases, with 8 bases separating them. This CDR3 is built from 13 residues. CDR1 and CDR2 from the germline V gene are SGHRS and YFSETQ. The CDR3 is CASSLRTDEKLFF. The CDR3 nucleotides are TGCGCCAGCAGCTTACGGACAGATGAAAAACTGTTTTTT.

The chain links TRBV25-1 to TRBJ2-1, with TRBD2 matching over 14 bases. Germline-derived CDR1 and CDR2 are MGHDK and SYGVNS. V trimming: 4 bases; J trimming: 9 bases; junction bases outside the gene matches: 5. The CDR3 loop spans 15 amino acids. The DNA for the CDR3 is TGTGCCAGCAGTGCGGGACTAGCGGGAGTTTTTGAGCAGTTCTTC. As protein: CASSAGLAGVFEQFF.

This sequence joins TRBV12-5 and TRBJ2-1; D perhaps matches TRBD2 (5 bases). Germline-derived CDR1 and CDR2 are LGHNT and FRNRAP. V was pared by 6 bases and J by 7 bases, with 10 bases between. This CDR3 contains 12 residues. The CDR3 DNA reads as TGTGCTAGTGGAGCCGGGGTGAATGAGCAGTTCTTC. Translated: CASGAGVNEQFF. The whole variable domain, remainder taken from reference TRBV12-5 and TRBJ2-1, is DARVTQTPRHKVTEMGQEVTMRCQPILGHNTVFWYRQTMMQGLELLAYFRNRAPLDDSGMPKDRFSAEMPDATLATLKIQPSEPRDSAVYFCASGAGVNEQFFGPGTRLTVL.

This chain joins TRBV9 and TRBJ2-5; 7 nucleotides align to TRBD1. Trimming removed 3 bases from V and 1 base from J; junction bases left unmatched: 3. The germline V gene encodes CDR1 SGDLS and CDR2 YYNGEE. The CDR3 loop spans 14 amino acids. The chain's CDR3 is CASSEGQSQETQYF. The CDR3 coding sequence is TGTGCCAGCAGCGAGGGACAGAGCCAAGAGACCCAGTACTTC.

The chain employs TRBV27 and TRBJ2-2; 7 bases align to TRBD2. Germline V gene data show CDR1 as MNHEY and CDR2 as SMNVEV (reference sequence). This CDR3 is 18 amino acids long. V was clipped by 0 bases and J by 4 bases; unmatched bases: 11. Here the CDR3 DNA reads TGTGCCAGCAGTTTATCTTGGGCGGCGGGAGTCCCCACCGGGGAGCTGTTTTTT. Protein: CASSLSWAAGVPTGELFF.

This chain links TRBV7-3 with TRBJ2-3; D is uncertain. CDR3 length: 14 amino acids. The V gene lost 2 bases and the J gene lost 0 bases, with 6 bases spanning the gap. Germline CDR1 is SGHTA and CDR2 is FQGTGA. The CDR3 DNA is TGTGCCAGCAGCTTACTATCTAGCACAGATACGCAGTATTTT. It codes for CASSLLSSTDTQYF.

The chain carries TRBV13 and TRBJ1-2; 9 positions match TRBD1. The CDR3 sequence is 13 residues long. V shed 3 bases, J shed 4 bases, and the junction held 0 bases outside the gene matches. Germline V gives CDR1 PRHDT, CDR2 FYEKMQ (reference sequence). CDR3 sequence (DNA): TGTGCCAGCAGCTTGGACAGGGGCTATGGCTACACCTTC. It is translated as CASSLDRGYGYTF.

This chain uses TRBV7-3 with TRBJ2-3, with 7 bases that match TRBD1. The CDR3 has 16 residues. Germline CDR1 reads SGHTA; CDR2 reads FQGTGA. Germline trimming cut 2 bases from V and 6 bases from J; bases unmatched to any gene: 11. CDR3 nucleotide sequence: TGTGCCAGCAGCTTATCAAGGACAGGTGGCATGGATACGCAGTATTTT. Amino acid sequence: CASSLSRTGGMDTQYF.

The chain has TRBV23-1 and TRBJ2-5; TRBD1 aligns across 8 bases. TRBV23-1 is classed as an ORF, of uncertain function. The CDR3 loop spans 14 amino acids. The trim removed 7 bases at V and 2 bases at J, leaving 6 bases unmatched. The DNA of the CDR3 is TGCGCCAGCACCAATAGGGACAGGCAAGAGACCCAGTACTTC. Protein sequence: CASTNRDRQETQYF.

The rearrangement links TRBV6-5 to TRBJ2-7; maybe TRBD2 (6 bases). Germline V gene lookup returns CDR1 MNHEY and CDR2 SVGAGI. This CDR3 has 15 amino acids. The V and J ends lost 3 bases and 3 bases respectively, with 15 bases between them. This CDR3 reads CASSYSGDPVYEQYF. The DNA of the CDR3 is TGTGCCAGCAGTTATAGCGGAGACCCCGTCTACGAGCAGTACTTC.

The chain is built from TRBV5-1 and TRBJ1-2; D unresolved. The CDR3 consists of 13 residues. The V and J ends lost 0 bases and 4 bases respectively, with 7 bases between them. Germline V gene lookup returns CDR1 SGHRS and CDR2 YFSETQ. CDR3 residues: CASSLEGSYGYTF. DNA of the CDR3: TGCGCCAGCAGCTTGGAAGGGAGCTATGGCTACACCTTC.

This clone occurred many times. V and J are TRBV2 and TRBJ2-5; TRBD2 agrees at 7 bases. CDR1 and CDR2 (germline): SNHLY, FYNNEI. Trimming took 0 bases from V and 7 from J; bases not matched to a gene: 5. The CDR3 totals 14 residues. CDR3 region: CASSEAASGGTQYF. The CDR3 DNA reads as TGTGCCAGCAGTGAAGCGGCTAGCGGAGGGACCCAGTACTTC.

This chain joins TRBV5-1 and TRBJ2-7; D perhaps matches TRBD1 (6 bases). The CDR3 consists of 14 residues. Trimming cost V 4 bases and J 7 bases, with 18 bases left between them. CDR1 and CDR2 (germline): SGHRS, YFSETQ. CDR3 bases: TGCGCCAGCAGCCCCGGGACATTTTTCGGGGAGCAGTACTTC. It yields the protein CASSPGTFFGEQYF. Variable domain in full (rest from reference TRBV5-1 and TRBJ2-7): KAGVTQTPRYLIKTRGQQVTLSCSPISGHRSVSWYQQTPGQGLQFLFEYFSETQRNKGNFPGRFSGRQFSNSRSEMNVSTLELGDSALYLCASSPGTFFGEQYFGPGTRLTVT.

The rearrangement uses TRBV19 and TRBJ2-1, with D possibly matching TRBD2 (5 bases). Trimming removed 5 bases from V and 5 bases from J, with 13 bases in between. The CDR3 consists of 14 residues. CDR1 and CDR2 (germline): LNHDA, SQIVND (reference sequence). The CDR3 loop is CASSPRTLNNEQFF. CDR3 DNA sequence: TGTGCCAGTAGTCCCAGGACTCTTAACAATGAGCAGTTCTTC.

The rearrangement uses TRBV4-1 and TRBJ2-3; 12 bases agree with TRBD1. The CDR3 loop spans 17 amino acids. CDR1 and CDR2 (germline): MGHRA, YSYEKL. Trimming removed 5 bases from V and 5 bases from J; junction bases left unmatched: 11. CDR3 protein: CASSKTGTGGFIDTQYF. The CDR3 nucleotides are TGCGCCAGCAGCAAAACCGGGACAGGGGGCTTCATAGATACGCAGTATTTT.

This chain connects TRBV9 to TRBJ1-5; D is possibly TRBD1 (5 bases). The CDR3 has 17 amino acids. V lost 0 bases to trimming and J lost 6 bases, with 19 bases between them. Germline CDR1 reads SGDLS; CDR2 reads YYNGEE. The CDR3 DNA follows: TGTGCCAGCAGCGTAGGATCAGCGGGTCAGGGTGGTCAGCCCCAGCATTTT. Protein: CASSVGSAGQGGQPQHF.